The present entry profiles one T cell receptor (beta chain) with its context. No antigen is known for it. Per germline, CDR1 SNHLY and CDR2 FYNNEI. This CDR3 has 15 residues. V dropped 7 bases and J dropped 2; count of bases not matched to a gene: 9. The primer mix had 60 Vbeta and 13 Jbeta primers. Sequencing was performed with immunoSEQ multiplex PCR; in TCRdb, only in-frame clones are kept and a portion is missing. The top ten clones hold about 1.7% of a sample with fewer than 250,000 clones, more than 85% of them seen once. This record comes from a study of cytomegalovirus exposure and HLA in healthy donors. Study conclusions and caveats: HLA alleles showed associations with some 17,000 TCR beta sequences in a later analysis, at a 0.05 false discovery rate. Upon later analysis, TCR association rates were observed to vary by HLA locus, being highest for DRB1 and lowest for HLA-C. A later analysis linked a missense DCLRE1C variant to TCR beta V- and J-gene trimming.

Sequences were obtained from PBMCs. The chain carries TRBV2 and TRBJ2-7, with 9 positions matching TRBD1. The source of this sequence is a woman aged 18-29 years in good health and CMV-seronegative. The DNA for the CDR3 is TGTGCCAGCACTTTCACAGGGGGCGTCGCCTACGAGCAGTACTTC. Its translation is CASTFTGGVAYEQYF.